The 13 T cell receptor beta chains reported below all come from one sample, sequenced in a study of radiotherapy plus CTLA-4 blockade in lung cancer. The table came from immunoSEQ multiplex PCR; TCRdb's copy has only in-frame clones and leaves some out. The sample includes about 82,000 clones, approximately 79% of them seen just once. The sequencing here drew on peripheral blood, taken from a patient treated with radiotherapy plus ipilimumab. The receptors were sampled from a human donor with non-small cell lung cancer that progressed on radiotherapy plus ipilimumab.

The chain couples TRBV2 to TRBJ2-3; D is unclear. Deletions cut 6 bases from V and 2 bases from J, with 12 bases between. The CDR3 extends over 14 amino acids. Germline V gene lookup returns CDR1 SNHLY and CDR2 FYNNEI. CDR3 in amino acids: CASSPRAVTDTQYF. CDR3 in DNA: TGTGCCAGCAGCCCCCGGGCGGTCACAGATACGCAGTATTTT.

The chain carries TRBV29-1 and TRBJ2-7; TRBD1 might be the D (6 bases). CDR3 size: 12 residues. Trimming removed 7 bases at V and 0 bases at J, with 10 bases between. Germline V gene data show CDR1 as SQVTM and CDR2 as ANQGSEA. The CDR3 DNA is TGCAGCGGAACAGGGCTCTCCTACGAGCAGTACTTC. As protein: CSGTGLSYEQYF.

The gene calls are TRBV9 and TRBJ2-3; a possible D gene is TRBD2 (7 bases). Trimming removed 2 bases at V and 3 bases at J, with 10 bases between. This CDR3 contains 14 residues. Germline CDR1 reads SGDLS; CDR2 reads YYNGEE. The CDR3 loop is CASSVGGQTDTQYF. Written as DNA, the CDR3 is TGTGCCAGCAGCGTCGGGGGGCAAACAGATACGCAGTATTTT.

As for this clone: One end of the junction fails to match germline, which may point to a read error. The chain links TRBV11-2 to TRBJ2-3; D uncertain. The CDR3 sequence is 13 residues long. Germline V gene data show CDR1 as SGHAT and CDR2 as FQNNGV. The CDR3 sequence is CASGLERQDTQYF. The CDR3 nucleotides read TGTGCCAGCGGCTTAGAGCGCCAGGATACGCAGTATTTT.

The chain recombines TRBV9 with TRBJ1-3, with D possibly matching TRBD1 (5 bases). The CDR3 is 14 residues long. Trimming shortened V by 2 bases and J by 5 bases, and 11 bases separated the two germline ends. The germline CDR1 and CDR2 sequences are SGDLS and YYNGEE. The CDR3 here is CASSVRDGRNTIYF. The DNA for the CDR3 is TGTGCCAGCAGCGTTCGGGACGGAAGAAACACCATATATTTT.

J is TRBJ1-5 and V is TRBV27; D may be TRBD1 (5 bases). Germline CDR1 is MNHEY and CDR2 is SMNVEV (reference sequence). Trimming cost V 11 bases and J 6 bases, with 14 bases left between them. The CDR3 sequence is 12 residues long. The CDR3 DNA follows: TGTGCCGCGGGGAGGGGCGTTCAGCCCCAGCATTTT. Protein sequence: CAAGRGVQPQHF.

The chain is built from TRBV11-1 and TRBJ2-2; the D is unclear. The germline CDR1 and CDR2 sequences are SGHAT and FQDESV (reference sequence). CDR3 length: 14 residues. The V and J ends lost 6 bases and 1 base respectively, with 9 bases between them. The CDR3 DNA sequence: TGTGCCAGCAGAAATCCGGGGAACACCGGGGAGCTGTTTTTT. It specifies CASRNPGNTGELFF.

The J gene is TRBJ1-1, the V gene TRBV6-5; possibly TRBD1 for D (6 bases). Trimming left V 2 bases short and J 4 bases short, with 14 bases between. This CDR3 has 15 residues. Per germline, CDR1 MNHEY and CDR2 SVGAGI. The CDR3 DNA sequence: TGTGCCAGCAGTTACGGGACATTCGGGAGCACTGAAGCTTTCTTT. Its protein product is CASSYGTFGSTEAFF.

The chain has TRBV7-9 and TRBJ2-2; D might be TRBD1 (6 bases). V lost 3 bases and J lost 6, with 17 bases in between. The CDR3 is 16 residues long. CDR1 SEHNR and CDR2 FQNEAQ come from the germline V gene (reference sequence). CDR3 sequence: CASSFGIGRGSGELFF. For the CDR3, the DNA is TGTGCCAGCAGCTTTGGTATTGGCAGGGGCTCCGGGGAGCTGTTTTTT.

V is TRBV11-2 and J is TRBJ2-1; TRBD1 or TRBD2 may be the D gene (5 bases each). Germline V gene lookup returns CDR1 SGHAT and CDR2 FQNNGV. This CDR3 spans 14 amino acids. Trimming took 0 bases from V and 12 from J, leaving 15 bases between them. DNA of the CDR3: TGTGCCAGCAGCTTAGAAAGTCGGGGCCCTTCGCAGTTCTTC. Protein: CASSLESRGPSQFF.

J is TRBJ1-2 and V is TRBV10-3; TRBD1 is a possible D gene (6 bases). The CDR3 contains 16 residues. V gave up 0 bases and J gave up 4 bases, with 15 bases separating them. Per the germline V gene, CDR1 is ENHRY and CDR2 is SYGVKD. The CDR3 sequence: CAISESRDTRLYGYTF. Here the CDR3 DNA reads TGTGCCATCAGTGAGTCTAGGGACACAAGACTCTATGGCTACACCTTC.

The V gene is TRBV7-3, the J gene TRBJ2-3; 8 bases agree with TRBD2. Losses at the gene ends were 1 base for V and 5 bases for J; bases not matched to a gene: 5. Germline lookup yields CDR1 SGHTA and CDR2 FQGTGA. This CDR3 is 15 amino acids long. For the CDR3, the DNA is TGTGCCAGCAGCTTAAACCCGGGAGGGGTAGATACGCAGTATTTT. It is translated as CASSLNPGGVDTQYF.

This rearrangement joins TRBV2 to TRBJ1-1; 7 bases agree with TRBD1. V gave up 7 bases and J gave up 1 base; unmatched junction bases: 9. Germline V gene sequence: CDR1 SNHLY, CDR2 FYNNEI. CDR3 length: 15 amino acids. This CDR3 is CASIKLGTENTEAFF. The CDR3 DNA is TGTGCCAGCATTAAGCTCGGGACAGAGAACACTGAAGCTTTCTTT.